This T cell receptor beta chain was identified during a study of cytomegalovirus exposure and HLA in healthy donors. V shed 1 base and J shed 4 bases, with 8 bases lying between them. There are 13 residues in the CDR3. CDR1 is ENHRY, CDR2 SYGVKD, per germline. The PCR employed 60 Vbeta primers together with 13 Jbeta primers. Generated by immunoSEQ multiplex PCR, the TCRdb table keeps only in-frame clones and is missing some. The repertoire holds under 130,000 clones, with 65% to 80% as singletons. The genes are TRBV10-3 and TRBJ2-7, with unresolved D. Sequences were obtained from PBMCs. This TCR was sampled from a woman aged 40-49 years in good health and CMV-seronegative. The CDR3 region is CAISELADYEQYF. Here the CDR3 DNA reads TGTGCCATCAGTGAGTTGGCGGATTACGAGCAGTACTTC.